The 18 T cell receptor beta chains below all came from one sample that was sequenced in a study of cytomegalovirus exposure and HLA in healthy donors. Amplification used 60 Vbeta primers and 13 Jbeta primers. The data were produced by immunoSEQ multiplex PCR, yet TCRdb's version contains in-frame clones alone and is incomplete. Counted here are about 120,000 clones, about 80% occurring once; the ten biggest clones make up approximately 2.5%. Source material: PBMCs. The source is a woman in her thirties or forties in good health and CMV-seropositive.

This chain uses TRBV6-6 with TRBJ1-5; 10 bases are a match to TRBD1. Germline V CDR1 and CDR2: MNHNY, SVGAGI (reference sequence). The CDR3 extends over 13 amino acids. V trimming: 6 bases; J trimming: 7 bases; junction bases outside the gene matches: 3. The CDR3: CASSRTGGQPQHF. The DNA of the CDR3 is TGTGCCAGCAGCAGGACAGGGGGACAGCCCCAGCATTTT.

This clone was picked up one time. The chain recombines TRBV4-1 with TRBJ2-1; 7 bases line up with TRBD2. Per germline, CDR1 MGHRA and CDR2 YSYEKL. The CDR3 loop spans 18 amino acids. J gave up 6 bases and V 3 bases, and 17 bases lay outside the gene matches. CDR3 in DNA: TGCGCCAGCAGCCAGCCCTTTGGGGAGGGGAGGCTTCGCAATGAGCAGTTCTTC. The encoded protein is CASSQPFGEGRLRNEQFF.

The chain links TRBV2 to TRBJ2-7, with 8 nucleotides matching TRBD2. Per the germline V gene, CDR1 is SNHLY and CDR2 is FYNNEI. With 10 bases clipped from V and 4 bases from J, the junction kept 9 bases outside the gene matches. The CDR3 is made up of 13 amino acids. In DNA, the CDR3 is TGTGCCATCGGGCAGCGGGAGACTTACGAGCAGTACTTC. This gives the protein CAIGQRETYEQYF.

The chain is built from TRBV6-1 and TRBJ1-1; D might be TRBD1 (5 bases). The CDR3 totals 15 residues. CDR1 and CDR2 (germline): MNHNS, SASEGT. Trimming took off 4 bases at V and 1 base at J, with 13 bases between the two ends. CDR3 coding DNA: TGTGCCAGCAGTGGGGGGAGGGTGGGGAACACTGAAGCTTTCTTT. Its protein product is CASSGGRVGNTEAFF.

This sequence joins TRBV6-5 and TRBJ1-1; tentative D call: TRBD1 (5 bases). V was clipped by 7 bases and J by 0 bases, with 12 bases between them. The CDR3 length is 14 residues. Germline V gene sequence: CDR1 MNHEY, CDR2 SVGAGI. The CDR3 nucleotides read TGTGCCAGCACTCGAGACAGTCTGAACACTGAAGCTTTCTTT. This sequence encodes CASTRDSLNTEAFF.

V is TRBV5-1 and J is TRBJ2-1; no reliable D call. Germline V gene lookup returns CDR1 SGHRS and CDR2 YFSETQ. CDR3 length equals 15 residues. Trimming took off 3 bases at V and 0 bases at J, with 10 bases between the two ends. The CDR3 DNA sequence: TGCGCCAGCAGCTCGACTTTAAGCTCCTACAATGAGCAGTTCTTC. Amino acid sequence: CASSSTLSSYNEQFF.

This chain's CDR3 is CAISESSGYYEQYF. DNA of the CDR3: TGTGCCATCAGTGAGTCTAGCGGATACTACGAGCAGTACTTC. The chain has TRBV10-3 and TRBJ2-7; D may be TRBD2 (6 bases). Trimming cost V 0 bases and J 3 bases, with 9 bases left between them. The CDR3 extends over 14 amino acids. Per germline, CDR1 ENHRY and CDR2 SYGVKD.

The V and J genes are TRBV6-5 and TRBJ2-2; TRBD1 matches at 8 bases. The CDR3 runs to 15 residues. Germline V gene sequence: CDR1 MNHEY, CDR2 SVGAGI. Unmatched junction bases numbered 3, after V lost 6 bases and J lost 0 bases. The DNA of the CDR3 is TGTGCCAGCAGGCGGACAGGGCCGAACACCGGGGAGCTGTTTTTT. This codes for CASRRTGPNTGELFF.

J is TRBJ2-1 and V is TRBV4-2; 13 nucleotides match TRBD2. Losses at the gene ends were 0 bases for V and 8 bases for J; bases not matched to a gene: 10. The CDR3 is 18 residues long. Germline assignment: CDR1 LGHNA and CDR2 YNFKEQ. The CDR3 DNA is TGTGCCAGCAGCCAAGAGCCCCAACTAGCGGGGGGGCCAGATGAGCAGTTCTTC. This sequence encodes CASSQEPQLAGGPDEQFF.

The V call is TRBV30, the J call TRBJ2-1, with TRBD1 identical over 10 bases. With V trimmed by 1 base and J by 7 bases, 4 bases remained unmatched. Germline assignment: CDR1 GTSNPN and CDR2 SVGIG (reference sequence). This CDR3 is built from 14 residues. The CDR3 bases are TGTGCCTGGAGTGCGGGACAGGGGAGTAATGAGCAGTTCTTC. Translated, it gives CAWSAGQGSNEQFF.

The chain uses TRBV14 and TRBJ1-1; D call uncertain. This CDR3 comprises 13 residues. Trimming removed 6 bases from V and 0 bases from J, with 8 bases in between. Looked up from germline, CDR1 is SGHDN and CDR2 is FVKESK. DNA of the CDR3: TGTGCCAGCAGTCAAACATTGAACACTGAAGCTTTCTTT. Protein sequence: CASSQTLNTEAFF.

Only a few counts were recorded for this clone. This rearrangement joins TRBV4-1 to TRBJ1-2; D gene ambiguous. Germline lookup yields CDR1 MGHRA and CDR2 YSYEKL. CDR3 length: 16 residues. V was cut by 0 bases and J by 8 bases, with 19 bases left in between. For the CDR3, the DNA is TGCGCCAGCAGCCAAGATAACCTTCTGCCACCGCGGGGCTACACCTTC. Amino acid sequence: CASSQDNLLPPRGYTF.

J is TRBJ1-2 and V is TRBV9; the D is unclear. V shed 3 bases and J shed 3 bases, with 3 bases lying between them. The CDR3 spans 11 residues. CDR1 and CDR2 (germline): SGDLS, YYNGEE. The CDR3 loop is CASSGDYGYTF. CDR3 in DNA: TGTGCCAGCAGCGGCGACTATGGCTACACCTTC.

This CDR3 is CASSPTGRNEKLFF. For the CDR3, the DNA is TGTGCCAGCAGCCCGACAGGCCGGAATGAAAAACTGTTTTTT. The chain combines TRBV7-8 with TRBJ1-4; D is possibly TRBD1 (6 bases). The germline V gene has CDR1 SGHVS and CDR2 FQNEAQ. The CDR3 extends over 14 amino acids. Trimming removed 5 bases from V and 5 bases from J, with 12 bases in between.

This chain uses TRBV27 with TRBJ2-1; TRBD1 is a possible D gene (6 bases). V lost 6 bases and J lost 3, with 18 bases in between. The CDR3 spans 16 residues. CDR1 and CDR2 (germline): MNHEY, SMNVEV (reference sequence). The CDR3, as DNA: TGTGCCAGCAGCGTGCAAGGACAGTGGGTCTACAATGAGCAGTTCTTC. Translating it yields CASSVQGQWVYNEQFF.

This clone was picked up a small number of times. The CDR3 protein is CASSEQGAPETQYF. Written as DNA, the CDR3 is TGTGCCAGTAGTGAACAGGGGGCGCCAGAGACCCAGTACTTC. The chain uses TRBV19 and TRBJ2-5, with TRBD1 identical over 9 bases. V was pared by 5 bases and J by 4 bases, with 5 bases of the junction left unmatched. The germline CDR1 and CDR2 sequences are LNHDA and SQIVND (reference sequence). The CDR3 has 14 amino acids.

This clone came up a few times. CDR3 residues: CAWRTPGGSGNTIYF. The CDR3 coding sequence is TGTGCCTGGAGGACGCCAGGGGGCTCTGGAAACACCATATATTTT. The V and J genes are TRBV30 and TRBJ1-3; 7 nucleotides match TRBD1. Germline V gene lookup returns CDR1 GTSNPN and CDR2 SVGIG (reference sequence). With 3 bases clipped from V and 0 bases from J, the junction kept 5 bases outside the gene matches. This CDR3 is built from 15 residues.

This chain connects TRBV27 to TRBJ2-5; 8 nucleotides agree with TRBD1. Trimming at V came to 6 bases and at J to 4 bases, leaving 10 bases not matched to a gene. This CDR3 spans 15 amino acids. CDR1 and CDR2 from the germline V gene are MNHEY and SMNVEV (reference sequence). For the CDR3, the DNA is TGTGCCAGCAGCCCGTCGGACAGGGTGGGAGAGACCCAGTACTTC. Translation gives CASSPSDRVGETQYF.